This T cell receptor (beta chain) was identified during a study of T cell repertoires in cytomegalovirus infection. The wider study: Shared public TCR beta signatures pointed to both CMV infection and a matching HLA type.

MiXCR, run by TCRdb on the reads, gives a single entry per CDR3 protein. This sample has approximately 910,000 distinct CDR3 sequences, with 30% to 40% found just once. General study points: Carriers of CMV plus the relevant HLA were identified by cumulative public TCR beta family frequency. CMV-specific TCR beta clonotypes restricted by HLA-C were the ones dominating the ex vivo response.

A remark on this clonotype: Its specificity is unknown.

The source of this sequence is a human donor in good health (CMV status not recorded). Some clones in this sample may be carry-over from other donors' samples. The sample consisted of cultured CD8+ T cells from PBMCs, taken from culture after CMV antigen stimulation.

CDR3 protein: CASSLGRGGHRSYEQYV. As DNA, the CDR3 is TGTGCCAGCAGCTTAGGTAGAGGGGGCCATCGGTCCTACGAGCAGTACGTC. The J gene is TRBJ2-7, the V gene TRBV13, with TRBD1 identical over 7 bases. Trimming removed 0 bases from V and 1 base from J; junction bases left unmatched: 9. Germline CDR1 and CDR2: PRHDT and FYEKMQ (reference sequence). This CDR3 is 17 amino acids long.